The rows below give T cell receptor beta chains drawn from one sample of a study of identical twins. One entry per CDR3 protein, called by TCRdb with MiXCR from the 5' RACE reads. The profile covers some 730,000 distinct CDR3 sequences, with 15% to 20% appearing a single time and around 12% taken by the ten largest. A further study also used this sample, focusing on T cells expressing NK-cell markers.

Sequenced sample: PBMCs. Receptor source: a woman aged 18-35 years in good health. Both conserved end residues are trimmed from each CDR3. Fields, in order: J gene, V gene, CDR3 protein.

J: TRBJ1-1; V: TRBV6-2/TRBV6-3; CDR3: ASSLPGRRNTEAF
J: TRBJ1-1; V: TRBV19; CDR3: ASSIKAGVNTEAF
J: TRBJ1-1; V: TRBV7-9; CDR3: ASSSGQGYFVEAF
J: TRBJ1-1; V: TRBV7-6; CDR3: ASSLVEGLLNTEAF
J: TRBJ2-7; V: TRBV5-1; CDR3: ASSPWGRGSTYEQY
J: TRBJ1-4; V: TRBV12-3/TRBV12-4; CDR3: ASSSQGRNEKLF
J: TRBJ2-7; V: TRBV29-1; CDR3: SVRPGQGLYEQY
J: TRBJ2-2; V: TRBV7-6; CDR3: ASSFSGGGNTGELF
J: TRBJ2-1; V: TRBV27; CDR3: ASSPIDQGAYNEQF
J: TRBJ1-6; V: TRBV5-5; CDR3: ASSEIYRDSNSPLH
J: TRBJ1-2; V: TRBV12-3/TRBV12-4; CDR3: ASSLGRGQGGYT
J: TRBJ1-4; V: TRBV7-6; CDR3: ASSQRGAGVYEKLF
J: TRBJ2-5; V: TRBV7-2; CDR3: ASSLGSLGKTQY
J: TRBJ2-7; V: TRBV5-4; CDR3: ASSPGGGATSYEQY
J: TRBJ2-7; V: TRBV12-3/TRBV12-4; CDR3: ASSQDRTRQY
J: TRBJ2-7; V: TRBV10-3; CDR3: AISGLVAGGPPEQY
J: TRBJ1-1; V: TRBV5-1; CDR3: ASSPGGAGQIAAEAF
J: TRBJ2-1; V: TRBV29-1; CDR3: SVEADRTSYNEQF
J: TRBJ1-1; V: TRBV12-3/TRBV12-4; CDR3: ASAGGPGEAF
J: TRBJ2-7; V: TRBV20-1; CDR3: SARAGHNYEQY
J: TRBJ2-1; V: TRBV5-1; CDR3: ASSRLAGDGNEQF
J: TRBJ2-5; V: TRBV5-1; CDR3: ASSFIPPQTGRNQETQY
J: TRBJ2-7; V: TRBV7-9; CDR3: ASSDAGKEVDEQY
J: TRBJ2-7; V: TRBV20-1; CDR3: SASADRAGGEQY
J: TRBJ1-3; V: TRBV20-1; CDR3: SAMADGGNTIY
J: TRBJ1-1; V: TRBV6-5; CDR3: ASSFVASLGRTGEAF
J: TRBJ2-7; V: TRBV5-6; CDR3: ASSLVIQGANNEQY
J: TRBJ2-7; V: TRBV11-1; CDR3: ASSLEGIAYEQY
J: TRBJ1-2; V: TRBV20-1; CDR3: SASGGLAYGYT
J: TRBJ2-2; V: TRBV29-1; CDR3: SVELGQTNTGELF
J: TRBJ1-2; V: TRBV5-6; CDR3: ASSLGGLPYGYT
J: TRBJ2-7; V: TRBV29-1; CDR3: SVEDLTTNSYEQY
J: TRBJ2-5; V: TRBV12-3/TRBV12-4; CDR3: ASSLTGGGTQY
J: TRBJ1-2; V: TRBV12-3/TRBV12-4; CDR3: ASSTGRNYGYT
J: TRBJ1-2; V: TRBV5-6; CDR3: ASRPGQGSGYT
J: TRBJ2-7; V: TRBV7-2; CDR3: ASRLIDRRNSYEQY
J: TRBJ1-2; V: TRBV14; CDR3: ASSQEWAQNIYGYT
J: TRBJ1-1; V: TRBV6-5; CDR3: ASSHSPTDLNTEAF
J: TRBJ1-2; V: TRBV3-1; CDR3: ASSGLISPGYT
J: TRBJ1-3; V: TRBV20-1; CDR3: SVTREGNTIY
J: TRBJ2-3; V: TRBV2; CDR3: ASTPTTDTQY
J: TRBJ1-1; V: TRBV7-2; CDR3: ASGQGPGGGTEAF
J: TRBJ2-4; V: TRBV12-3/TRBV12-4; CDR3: ASSFTSRQGSKNIQY
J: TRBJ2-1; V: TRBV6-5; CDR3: ASSYARNHEQF
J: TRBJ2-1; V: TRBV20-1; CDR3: SAQDRGSYNEQF
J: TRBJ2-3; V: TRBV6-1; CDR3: ASEETDTQY
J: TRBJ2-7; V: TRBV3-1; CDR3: ASSHPASSYEQY
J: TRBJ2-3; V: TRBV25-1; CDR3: ASSWTDPSTDTQY
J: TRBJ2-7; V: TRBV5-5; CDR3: ASSLEGVSPYEQY
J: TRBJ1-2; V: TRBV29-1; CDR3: SVDPGYT
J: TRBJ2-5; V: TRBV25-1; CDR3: ASSEGQGVRETQY
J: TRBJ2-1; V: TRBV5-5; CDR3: ASRRGHVDEQF
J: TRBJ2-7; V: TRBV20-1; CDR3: SAIAGKSSYEQY
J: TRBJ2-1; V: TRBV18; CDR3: ASSPLHDYGPNNEQF
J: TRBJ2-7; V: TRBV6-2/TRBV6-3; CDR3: ASSYPNPGTGVYEQY
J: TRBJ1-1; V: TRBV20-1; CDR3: SARDGGENTEAF
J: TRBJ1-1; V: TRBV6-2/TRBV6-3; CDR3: ASSYSRGLGNTEAF
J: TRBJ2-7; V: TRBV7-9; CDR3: ASSSWALPYEQY
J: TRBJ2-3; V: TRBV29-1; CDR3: SGFKTDTQY